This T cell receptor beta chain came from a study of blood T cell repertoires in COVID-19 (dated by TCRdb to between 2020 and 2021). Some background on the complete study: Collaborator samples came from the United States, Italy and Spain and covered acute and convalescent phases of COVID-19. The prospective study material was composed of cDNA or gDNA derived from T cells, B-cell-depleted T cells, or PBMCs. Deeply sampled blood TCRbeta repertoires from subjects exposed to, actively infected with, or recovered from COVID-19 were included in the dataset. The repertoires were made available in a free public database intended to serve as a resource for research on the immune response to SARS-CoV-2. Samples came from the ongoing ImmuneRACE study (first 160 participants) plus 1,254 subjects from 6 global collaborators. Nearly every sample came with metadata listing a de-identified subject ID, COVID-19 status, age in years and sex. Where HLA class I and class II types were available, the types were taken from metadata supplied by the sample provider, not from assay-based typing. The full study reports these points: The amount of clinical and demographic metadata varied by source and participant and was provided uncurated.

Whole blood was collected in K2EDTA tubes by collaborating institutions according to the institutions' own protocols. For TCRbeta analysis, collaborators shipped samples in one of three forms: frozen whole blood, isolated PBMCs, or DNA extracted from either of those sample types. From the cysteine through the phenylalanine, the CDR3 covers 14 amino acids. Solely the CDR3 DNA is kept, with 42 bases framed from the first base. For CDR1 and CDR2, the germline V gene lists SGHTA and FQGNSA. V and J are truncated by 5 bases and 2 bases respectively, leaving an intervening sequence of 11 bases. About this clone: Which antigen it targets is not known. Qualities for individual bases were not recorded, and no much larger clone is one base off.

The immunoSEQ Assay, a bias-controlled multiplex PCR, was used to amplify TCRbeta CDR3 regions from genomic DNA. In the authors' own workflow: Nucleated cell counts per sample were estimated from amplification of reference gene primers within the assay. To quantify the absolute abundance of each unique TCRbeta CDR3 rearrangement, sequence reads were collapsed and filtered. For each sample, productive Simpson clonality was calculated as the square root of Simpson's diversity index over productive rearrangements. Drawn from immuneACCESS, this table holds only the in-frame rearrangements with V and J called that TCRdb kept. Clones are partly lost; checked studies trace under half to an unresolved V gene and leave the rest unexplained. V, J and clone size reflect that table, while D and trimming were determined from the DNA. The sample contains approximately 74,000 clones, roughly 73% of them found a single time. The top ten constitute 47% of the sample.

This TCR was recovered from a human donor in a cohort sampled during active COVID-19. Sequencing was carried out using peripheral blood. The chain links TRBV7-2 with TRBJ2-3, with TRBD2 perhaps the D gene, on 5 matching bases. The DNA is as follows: TGTGCCAGCAGCCTTCAGCGGTTCACAGATACGCAGTATTTT. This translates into CASSLQRFTDTQYF.